These 5 T cell receptor beta chains originate from one sample sequenced in a study of blood T cell repertoires in COVID-19. Clones were read by immunoSEQ multiplex PCR, and TCRdb kept only the in-frame ones, dropping some. The sample lists around 180,000 clones, over 80% seen once, with under 5.5% in the top ten. Material: peripheral blood. The receptors shown here come from a woman under 40 with acute or convalescent COVID-19.

V and J are TRBV9 and TRBJ1-6, with D uncertain. Trimming stripped 4 bases from V and 8 bases from J, with 25 bases between. The germline gives CDR1 SGDLS, CDR2 YYNGEE. The CDR3 is 18 amino acids. The CDR3, as DNA: TGTGCCAGCAGCCTAGGGATAACAGCAGGCCCGTCTTATTCACCCCTCCACTTT. It is translated as CASSLGITAGPSYSPLHF.

The V and J genes are TRBV7-2 and TRBJ1-1; D is unresolved. The V gene's germline CDR1 is SGHTA and CDR2 FQGNSA. This CDR3 region has 14 residues. The ends were cut back, 3 bases at V and 1 base at J, with 9 bases in the middle. CDR3 nucleotide sequence: TGTGCCAGCAGCTTGGGAGGATCGAACACTGAAGCTTTCTTT. Its protein is CASSLGGSNTEAFF. The entire variable domain, with the rest obtained from reference TRBV7-2 and TRBJ1-1, is as follows: GAGVSQSPSNKVTEKGKDVELRCDPISGHTALYWYRQSLGQGLEFLIYFQGNSAPDKSGLPSDRFSAERTGGSVSTLTIQRTQQEDSAVYLCASSLGGSNTEAFFGQGTRLTVV.

The chain uses TRBV27 and TRBJ1-6, with 11 bases lining up with TRBD1. This CDR3 has 14 amino acids. From germline, CDR1 is MNHEY and CDR2 SMNVEV (reference sequence). After removal of 6 bases from V and 7 bases from J, the junction contained 2 bases not matched to a gene. The CDR3 is CASSGDRGNSPLHF. The DNA of the CDR3 is TGTGCCAGCAGCGGGGACAGGGGGAATTCACCCCTCCACTTT.

The rearrangement joins TRBV19 to TRBJ1-2, with D possibly matching TRBD1 (5 bases). V lost 3 bases and J 2 bases, leaving 7 bases between the germline ends. The germline CDR1 and CDR2 sequences are LNHDA and SQIVND (reference sequence). The CDR3 has 13 residues. CDR3 sequence reads: CASSMDKNYGYTF. Written as DNA, the CDR3 is TGTGCCAGTAGTATGGACAAGAACTATGGCTACACCTTC.

This chain connects TRBV29-1 to TRBJ2-7; 9 bases are a match to TRBD2. V lost 3 bases and J lost 7; bases outside the gene matches: 13. This CDR3 is built from 15 residues. The germline V gene encodes CDR1 SQVTM and CDR2 ANQGSEA. CDR3 sequence (DNA): TGCAGCGTTGACGCAGTAGCGGGAGCTCTGGGTGAGCAGTACTTC. Translated: CSVDAVAGALGEQYF.